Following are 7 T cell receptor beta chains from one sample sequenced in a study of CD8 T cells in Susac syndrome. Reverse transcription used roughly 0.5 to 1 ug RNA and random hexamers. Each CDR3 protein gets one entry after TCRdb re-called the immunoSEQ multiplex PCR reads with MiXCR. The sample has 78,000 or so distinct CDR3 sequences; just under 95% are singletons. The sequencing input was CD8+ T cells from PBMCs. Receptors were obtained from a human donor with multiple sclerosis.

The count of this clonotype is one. The CDR3 is CAWSVRAEKGQFF. CDR3 DNA sequence: TGTGCCTGGAGTGTACGAGCGGAGAAGGGGCAGTTCTTC. This chain links TRBV30 with TRBJ2-1, with TRBD2 as a possible D gene (5 bases). Trimming took 0 bases from V and 12 from J, leaving 15 bases between them. CDR3 length: 13 amino acids. Germline V gives CDR1 GTSNPN, CDR2 SVGIG (reference sequence).

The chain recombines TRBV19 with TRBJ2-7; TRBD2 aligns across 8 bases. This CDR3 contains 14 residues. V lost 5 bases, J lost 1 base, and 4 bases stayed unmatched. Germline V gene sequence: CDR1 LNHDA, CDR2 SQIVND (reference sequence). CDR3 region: CASSYGGRSYEQYF. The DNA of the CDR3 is TGTGCCAGTAGTTACGGCGGGAGGTCCTACGAGCAGTACTTC.

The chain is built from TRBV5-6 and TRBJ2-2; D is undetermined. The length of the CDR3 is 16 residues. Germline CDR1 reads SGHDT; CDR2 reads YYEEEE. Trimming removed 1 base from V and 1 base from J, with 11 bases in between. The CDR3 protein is CASSLLRQLNTGELFF. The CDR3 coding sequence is TGTGCCAGCAGCTTGCTACGGCAGCTGAACACCGGGGAGCTGTTTTTT.

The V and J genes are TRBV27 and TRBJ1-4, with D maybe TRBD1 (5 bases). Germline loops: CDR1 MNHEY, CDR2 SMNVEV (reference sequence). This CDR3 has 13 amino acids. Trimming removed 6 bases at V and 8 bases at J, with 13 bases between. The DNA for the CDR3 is TGTGCCAGCAGGGGACTGTCGCGGGAAAAACTGTTTTTT. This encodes CASRGLSREKLFF. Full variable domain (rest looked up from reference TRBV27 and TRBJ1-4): EAQVTQNPRYLITVTGKKLTVTCSQNMNHEYMSWYRQDPGLGLRQIYYSMNVEVTDKGDVPEGYKVSRKEKRNFPLILESPSPNQTSLYFCASRGLSREKLFFGSGTQLSVL.

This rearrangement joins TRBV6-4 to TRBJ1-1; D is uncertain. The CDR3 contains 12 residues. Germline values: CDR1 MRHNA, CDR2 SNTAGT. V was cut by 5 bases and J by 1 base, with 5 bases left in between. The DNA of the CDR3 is TGTGCCAGCAGTACCAAGAACACTGAAGCTTTCTTT. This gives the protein CASSTKNTEAFF.

The CDR3 reads CSALKTGGPIDTQYF. The CDR3 bases are TGCAGTGCTCTTAAAACGGGAGGGCCTATAGATACGCAGTATTTT. The chain has TRBV20-1 and TRBJ2-3; TRBD2 matches 8 bases. This CDR3 has 15 amino acids. CDR1 DFQATT and CDR2 SNEGSKA come from the germline V gene (reference sequence). The ends lost 5 bases at V and 5 bases at J; junction bases unmatched: 12.

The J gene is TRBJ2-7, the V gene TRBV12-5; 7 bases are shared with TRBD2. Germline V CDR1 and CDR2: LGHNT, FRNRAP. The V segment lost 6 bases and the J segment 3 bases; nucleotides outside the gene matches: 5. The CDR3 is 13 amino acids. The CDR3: CASGGLVLYEQYF. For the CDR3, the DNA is TGTGCTAGTGGAGGACTAGTACTCTACGAGCAGTACTTC.